The sequence of this T cell receptor (beta chain) was determined in a study of blood T cell repertoires in COVID-19. The germline CDR1 and CDR2 sequences are SGDLS and YYNGEE. This CDR3 is built from 15 residues. Germline trimming cut 3 bases from V and 7 bases from J; bases unmatched to any gene: 11. Data came from immunoSEQ multiplex PCR; TCRdb stores just in-frame clones and leaves some out. The sample has tens of thousands of clones; 85% are singletons. The V gene is TRBV9, the J gene TRBJ2-7; TRBD1 matches 9 bases. The source material was peripheral blood. This sequence was found in a man in his fifties or sixties with active COVID-19. The CDR3 spells CASSATGTGTGEQYF. CDR3 coding DNA: TGTGCCAGCAGCGCAACCGGGACAGGGACTGGTGAGCAGTACTTC.